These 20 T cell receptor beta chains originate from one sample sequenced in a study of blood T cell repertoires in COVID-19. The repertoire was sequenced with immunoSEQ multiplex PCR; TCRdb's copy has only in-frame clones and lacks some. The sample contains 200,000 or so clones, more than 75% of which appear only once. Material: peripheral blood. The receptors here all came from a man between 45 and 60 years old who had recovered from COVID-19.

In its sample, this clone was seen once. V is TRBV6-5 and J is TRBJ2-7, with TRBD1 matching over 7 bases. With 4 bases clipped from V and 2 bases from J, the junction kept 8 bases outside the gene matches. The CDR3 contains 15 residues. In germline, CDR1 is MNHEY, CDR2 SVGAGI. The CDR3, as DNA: TGTGCCAGCAGTTTCACAGGGGACACTACCTACGAGCAGTACTTC. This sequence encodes CASSFTGDTTYEQYF.

The CDR3 DNA sequence: TGTGCCAGCAGCCAAGAGCGGAATTCCTACGAGCAGTACTTC. It codes for CASSQERNSYEQYF. The chain joins TRBV4-2 to TRBJ2-7; D is unclear. CDR3 length: 14 amino acids. CDR1 is LGHNA and CDR2 is YNFKEQ in the germline V gene. The V end lost 0 bases, the J end lost 1 base, and 7 bases lay between the germline ends.

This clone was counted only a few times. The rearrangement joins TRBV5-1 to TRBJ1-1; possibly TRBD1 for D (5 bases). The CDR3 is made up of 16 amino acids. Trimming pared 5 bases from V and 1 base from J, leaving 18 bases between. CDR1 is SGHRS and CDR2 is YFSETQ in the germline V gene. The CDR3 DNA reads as TGCGCCAGCAGGGGCCGCACAGGACAAGGGAACACTGAAGCTTTCTTT. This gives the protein CASRGRTGQGNTEAFF. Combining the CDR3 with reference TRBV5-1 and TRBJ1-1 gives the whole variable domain KAGVTQTPRYLIKTRGQQVTLSCSPISGHRSVSWYQQTPGQGLQFLFEYFSETQRNKGNFPGRFSGRQFSNSRSEMNVSTLELGDSALYLCASRGRTGQGNTEAFFGQGTRLTVV.

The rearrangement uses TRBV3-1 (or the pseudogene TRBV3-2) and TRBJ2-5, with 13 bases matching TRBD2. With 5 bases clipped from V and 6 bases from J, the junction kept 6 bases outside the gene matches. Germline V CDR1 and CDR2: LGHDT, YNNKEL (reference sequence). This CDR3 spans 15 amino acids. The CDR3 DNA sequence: TGTGCCAGCAGCGTCGGACTAGCGGGAGTACAGACCCAGTACTTC. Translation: CASSVGLAGVQTQYF.

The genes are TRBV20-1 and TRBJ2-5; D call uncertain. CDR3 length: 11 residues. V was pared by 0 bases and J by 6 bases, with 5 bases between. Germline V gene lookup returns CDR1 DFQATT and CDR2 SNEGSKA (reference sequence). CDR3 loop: CSARDQKTQYF. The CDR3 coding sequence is TGCAGTGCTAGAGATCAAAAGACCCAGTACTTC.

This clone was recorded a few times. CDR3 nucleotides: TGTGCCAGCAGCTTAAGAGGAGGGGCCTTCTATGGCTACACCTTC. It translates to CASSLRGGAFYGYTF. The gene calls are TRBV13 and TRBJ1-2; D is possibly TRBD1 (5 bases). Germline CDR1 and CDR2: PRHDT and FYEKMQ (reference sequence). The CDR3 length is 15 residues. The V end lost 2 bases, the J end lost 4 bases, and 14 bases lay between the germline ends.

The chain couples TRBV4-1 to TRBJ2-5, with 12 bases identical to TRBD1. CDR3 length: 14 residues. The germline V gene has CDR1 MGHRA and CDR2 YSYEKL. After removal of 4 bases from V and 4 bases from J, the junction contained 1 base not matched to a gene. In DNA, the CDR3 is TGCGCCAGCAGCCTGGGACAGGGGGCAGAGACCCAGTACTTC. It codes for CASSLGQGAETQYF.

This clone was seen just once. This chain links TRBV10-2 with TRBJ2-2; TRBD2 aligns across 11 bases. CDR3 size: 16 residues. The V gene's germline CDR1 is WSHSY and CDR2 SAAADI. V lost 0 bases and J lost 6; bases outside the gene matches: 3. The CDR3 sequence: CASSESKLAGAGELFF. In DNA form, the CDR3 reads TGCGCCAGCAGTGAGTCGAAACTAGCGGGAGCCGGGGAGCTGTTTTTT.

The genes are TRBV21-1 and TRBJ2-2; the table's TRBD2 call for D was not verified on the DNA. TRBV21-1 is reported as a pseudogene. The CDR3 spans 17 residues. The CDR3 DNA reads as TGTGCCAGCAGCAAAGTACCGGGACTAGCATCCACCGGGGAGCTGTTTTTT. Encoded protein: CASSKVPGLASTGELFF.

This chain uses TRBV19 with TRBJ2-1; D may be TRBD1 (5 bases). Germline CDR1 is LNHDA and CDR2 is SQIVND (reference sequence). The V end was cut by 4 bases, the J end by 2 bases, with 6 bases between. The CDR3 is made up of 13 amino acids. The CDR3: CASSKTAYNEQFF. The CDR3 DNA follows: TGTGCCAGTAGTAAGACAGCCTACAATGAGCAGTTCTTC.

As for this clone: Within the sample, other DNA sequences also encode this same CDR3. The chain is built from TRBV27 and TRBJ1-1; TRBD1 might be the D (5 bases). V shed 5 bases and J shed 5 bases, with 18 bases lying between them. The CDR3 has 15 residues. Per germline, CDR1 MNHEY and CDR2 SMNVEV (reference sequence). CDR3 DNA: TGTGCCAGCAGTCTCAAACGAGGGACTAGGACTGAAGCTTTCTTT. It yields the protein CASSLKRGTRTEAFF.

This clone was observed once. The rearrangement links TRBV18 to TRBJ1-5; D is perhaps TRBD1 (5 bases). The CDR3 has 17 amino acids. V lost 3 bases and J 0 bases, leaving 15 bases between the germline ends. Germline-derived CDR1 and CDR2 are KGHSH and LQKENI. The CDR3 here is CASSPGAGDYSNQPQHF. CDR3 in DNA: TGTGCCAGCTCACCCGGGGCGGGGGACTATAGCAATCAGCCCCAGCATTTT.

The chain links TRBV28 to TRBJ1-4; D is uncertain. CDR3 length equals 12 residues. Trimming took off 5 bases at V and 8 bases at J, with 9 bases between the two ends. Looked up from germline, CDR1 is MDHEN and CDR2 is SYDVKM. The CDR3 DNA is TGTGCCAGCAGTCCTTCCCCCGAAAAACTGTTTTTT. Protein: CASSPSPEKLFF.

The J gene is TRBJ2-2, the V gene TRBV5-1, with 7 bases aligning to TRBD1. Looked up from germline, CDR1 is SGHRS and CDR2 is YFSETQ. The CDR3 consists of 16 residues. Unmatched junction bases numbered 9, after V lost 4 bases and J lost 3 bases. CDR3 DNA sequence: TGCGCCAGCAGCCCTTATCTCCAGGGGGACACCGGGGAGCTGTTTTTT. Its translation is CASSPYLQGDTGELFF.

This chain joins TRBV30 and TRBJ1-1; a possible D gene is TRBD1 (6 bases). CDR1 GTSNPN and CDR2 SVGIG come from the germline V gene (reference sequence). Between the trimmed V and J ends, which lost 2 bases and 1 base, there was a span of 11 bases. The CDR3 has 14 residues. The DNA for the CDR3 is TGTGCCTGGAGTCAAGGGACACAGAACACTGAAGCTTTCTTT. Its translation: CAWSQGTQNTEAFF.

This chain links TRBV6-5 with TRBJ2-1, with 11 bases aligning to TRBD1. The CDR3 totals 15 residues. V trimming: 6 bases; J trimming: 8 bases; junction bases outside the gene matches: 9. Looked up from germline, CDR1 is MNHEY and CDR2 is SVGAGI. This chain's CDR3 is CASRAGTGGIDEQFF. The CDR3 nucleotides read TGTGCCAGCAGAGCCGGGACAGGGGGAATCGATGAGCAGTTCTTC.

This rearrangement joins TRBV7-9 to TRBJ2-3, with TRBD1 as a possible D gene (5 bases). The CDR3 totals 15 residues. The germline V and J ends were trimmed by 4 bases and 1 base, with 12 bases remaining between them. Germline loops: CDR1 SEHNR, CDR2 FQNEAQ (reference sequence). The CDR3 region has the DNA TGTGCCAGCAGCTCCAGGGTAGGACGCACAGATACGCAGTATTTT. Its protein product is CASSSRVGRTDTQYF.

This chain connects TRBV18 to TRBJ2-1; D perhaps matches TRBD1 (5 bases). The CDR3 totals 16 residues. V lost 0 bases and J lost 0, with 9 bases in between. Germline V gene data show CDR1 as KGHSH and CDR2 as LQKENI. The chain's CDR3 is CASSPPRQSSYNEQFF. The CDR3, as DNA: TGTGCCAGCTCACCACCGCGACAGAGCTCCTACAATGAGCAGTTCTTC.

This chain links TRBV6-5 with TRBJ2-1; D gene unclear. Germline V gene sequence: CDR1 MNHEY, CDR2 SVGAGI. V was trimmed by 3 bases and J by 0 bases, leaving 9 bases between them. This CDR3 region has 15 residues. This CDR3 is CASSYSKSSYNEQFF. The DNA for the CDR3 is TGTGCCAGCAGTTATAGTAAGAGCTCCTACAATGAGCAGTTCTTC.

Written as DNA, the CDR3 is TGTGCCAGCAGTCGGACTAGCGGGAGGGTCGAGCAGTACTTC. This codes for CASSRTSGRVEQYF. The V gene is TRBV6-6, the J gene TRBJ2-7; 15 nucleotides align to TRBD2. CDR3 length equals 14 residues. Germline trimming cut 5 bases from V and 6 bases from J; bases unmatched to any gene: 2. The germline gives CDR1 MNHNY, CDR2 SVGAGI (reference sequence).